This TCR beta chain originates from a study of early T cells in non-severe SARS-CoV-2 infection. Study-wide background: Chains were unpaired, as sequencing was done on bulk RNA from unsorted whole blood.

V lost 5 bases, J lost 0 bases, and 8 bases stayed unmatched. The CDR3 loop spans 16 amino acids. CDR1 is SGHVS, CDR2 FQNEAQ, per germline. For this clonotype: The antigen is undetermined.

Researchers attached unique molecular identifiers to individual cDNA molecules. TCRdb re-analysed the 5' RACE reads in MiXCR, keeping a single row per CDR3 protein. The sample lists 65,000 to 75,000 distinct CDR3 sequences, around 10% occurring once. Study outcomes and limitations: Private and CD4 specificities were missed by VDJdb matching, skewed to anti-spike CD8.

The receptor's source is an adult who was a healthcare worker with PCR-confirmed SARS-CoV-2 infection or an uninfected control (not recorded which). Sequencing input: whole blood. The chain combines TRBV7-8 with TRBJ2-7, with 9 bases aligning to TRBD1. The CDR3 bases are TGTGCCAGCAGCACCTCCCGACAGGGGGGCTCCTACGAGCAGTACTTC. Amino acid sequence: CASSTSRQGGSYEQYF.